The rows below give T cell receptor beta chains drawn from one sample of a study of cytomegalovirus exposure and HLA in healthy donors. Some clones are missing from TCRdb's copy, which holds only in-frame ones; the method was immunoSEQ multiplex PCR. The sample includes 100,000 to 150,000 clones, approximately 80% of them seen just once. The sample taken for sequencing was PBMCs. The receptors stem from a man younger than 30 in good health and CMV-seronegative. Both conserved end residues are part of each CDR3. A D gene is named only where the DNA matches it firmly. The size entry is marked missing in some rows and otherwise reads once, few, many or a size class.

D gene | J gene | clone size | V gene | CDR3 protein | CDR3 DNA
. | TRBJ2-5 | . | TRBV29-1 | CSVERHQETQYF | TGCAGCGTTGAGAGGCACCAAGAGACCCAGTACTTC
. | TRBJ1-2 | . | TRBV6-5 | CASRNAGVYGYTF | TGTGCCAGCAGAAACGCGGGGGTCTATGGCTACACCTTC
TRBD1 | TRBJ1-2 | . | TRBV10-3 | CAISEQGTVKDGYTF | TGTGCCATCAGTGAGCAAGGGACAGTAAAAGATGGCTACACCTTC
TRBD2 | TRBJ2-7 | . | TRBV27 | CASSPGLAGSYEQYF | TGTGCCAGCAGTCCGGGACTAGCGGGTTCCTACGAGCAGTACTTC
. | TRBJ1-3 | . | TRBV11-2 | CASSYSRGSGNTIYF | TGTGCCAGCAGCTATTCACGGGGGTCAGGAAACACCATATATTTT
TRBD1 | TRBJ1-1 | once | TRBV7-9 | CASSAPPGQGTEAFF | TGTGCCAGCAGCGCACCCCCGGGACAGGGAACTGAAGCTTTCTTT
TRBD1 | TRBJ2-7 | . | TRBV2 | CASSETPGQHYEQYF | TGTGCCAGCAGTGAAACACCGGGACAGCACTACGAGCAGTACTTC
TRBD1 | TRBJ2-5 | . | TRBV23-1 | CASSPPYRGCETQYF | TGCGCCAGCAGCCCTCCCTACAGGGGATGCGAGACCCAGTACTTC
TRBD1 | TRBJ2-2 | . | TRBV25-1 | CASSGNRGTGELFF | TGTGCCAGCAGTGGGAACAGGGGGACCGGGGAGCTGTTTTTT
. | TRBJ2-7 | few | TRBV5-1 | CASSLGAGTLYEQYF | TGCGCCAGCAGCTTGGGGGCAGGAACCCTCTACGAGCAGTACTTC
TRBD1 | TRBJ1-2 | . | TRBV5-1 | CASSDPGQGPYGYTF | TGCGCCAGCAGCGATCCGGGACAGGGGCCCTATGGCTACACCTTC
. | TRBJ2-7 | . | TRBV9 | CASSVSVNSYEQYF | TGTGCCAGCAGCGTATCGGTCAACTCCTACGAGCAGTACTTC
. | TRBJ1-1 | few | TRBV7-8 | CASSIGGGLGNTEAFF | TGTGCCAGCTCAATAGGGGGGGGGCTGGGAAACACTGAAGCTTTCTTT
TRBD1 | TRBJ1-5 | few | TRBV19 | CASATGTGGQPQHF | TGTGCCAGTGCTACCGGGACAGGGGGCCAGCCCCAGCATTTT
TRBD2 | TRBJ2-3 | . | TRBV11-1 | CASSSGLAGAAHTQYF | TGTGCCAGCAGCTCGGGACTAGCGGGGGCCGCCCATACGCAGTATTTT
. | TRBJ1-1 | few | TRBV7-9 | CASSPDSVTEAFF | TGTGCCAGCAGCCCGGACAGCGTCACTGAAGCTTTCTTT
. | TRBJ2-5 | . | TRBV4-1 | CASSQDQATSQETQYF | TGCGCCAGCAGCCAAGATCAGGCAACTTCCCAAGAGACCCAGTACTTC
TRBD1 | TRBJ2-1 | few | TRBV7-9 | CASSLGQGATEQFF | TGTGCCAGCAGCTTAGGACAGGGGGCTACTGAGCAGTTCTTC
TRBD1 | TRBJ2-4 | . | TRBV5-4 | CASSLGGQGADAKNIQYF | TGTGCCAGCAGCTTGGGAGGACAGGGGGCAGATGCCAAAAACATTCAGTACTTC
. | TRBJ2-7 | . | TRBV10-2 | CASSGQGVEQYF | TGCGCCAGCAGTGGGCAGGGCGTCGAGCAGTACTTC
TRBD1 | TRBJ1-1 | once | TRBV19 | CASRLRDRNTEAFF | TGTGCCAGTAGGCTCCGGGACAGGAACACTGAAGCTTTCTTT
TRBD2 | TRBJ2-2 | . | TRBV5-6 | CASSWLGTSGEAGELFF | TGTGCCAGCAGCTGGCTCGGGACTAGCGGGGAAGCCGGGGAGCTGTTTTTT
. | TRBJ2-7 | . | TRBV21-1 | CASSKGAGDYEQYF | TGTGCCAGCAGCAAAGGGGCAGGGGACTACGAGCAGTACTTC
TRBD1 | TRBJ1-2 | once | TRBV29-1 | CSVGTGGHYGYTF | TGCAGCGTTGGGACAGGGGGCCACTATGGCTACACCTTC
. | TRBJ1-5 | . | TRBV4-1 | CASSLAGGNQPQHF | TGCGCCAGCAGCTTGGCGGGCGGGAATCAGCCCCAGCATTTT
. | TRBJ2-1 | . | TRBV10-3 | CAIDNTQGSNEQFF | TGTGCCATCGATAATACCCAGGGAAGCAATGAGCAGTTCTTC
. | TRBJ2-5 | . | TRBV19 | CASSIGRGGRETQYF | TGTGCCAGTAGTATAGGAAGGGGGGGAAGAGAGACCCAGTACTTC
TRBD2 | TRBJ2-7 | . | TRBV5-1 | CASNRGGQPDLYEQYF | TGCGCCAGCAATCGGGGGGGGCAACCTGACCTCTACGAGCAGTACTTC
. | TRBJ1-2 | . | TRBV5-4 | CASSLDSRHYGYTF | TGTGCCAGCAGCTTGGACAGTAGGCACTATGGCTACACCTTC
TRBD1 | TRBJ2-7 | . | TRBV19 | CASSSPGQGASEQYF | TGTGCCAGTAGTTCTCCGGGACAGGGGGCATCCGAGCAGTACTTC
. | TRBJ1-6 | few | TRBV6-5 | CASRSNRVGSPLHF | TGTGCCAGCAGGTCGAACAGGGTAGGGTCACCCCTCCACTTT
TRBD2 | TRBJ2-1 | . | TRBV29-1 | CSVNSGGAEQFF | TGCAGCGTTAACAGCGGGGGGGCCGAGCAGTTCTTC
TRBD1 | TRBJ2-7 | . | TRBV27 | CASGTGSFYEQYF | TGTGCCAGCGGGACAGGGTCGTTCTACGAGCAGTACTTC
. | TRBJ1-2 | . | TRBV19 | CASSTLAQYGYTF | TGTGCCAGTAGTACTCTGGCCCAGTATGGCTACACCTTC
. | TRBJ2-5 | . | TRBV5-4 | CASSSVGQVQETQYF | TGTGCCAGCAGCTCCGTAGGACAAGTCCAAGAGACCCAGTACTTC
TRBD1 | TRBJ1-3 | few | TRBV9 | CASSVAPGQGGNTIYF | TGTGCCAGCAGCGTAGCTCCGGGACAGGGAGGAAACACCATATATTTT
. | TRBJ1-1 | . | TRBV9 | CASSVEGDSVRGTEAFF | TGTGCCAGCAGCGTAGAGGGGGATAGCGTGCGTGGTACTGAAGCTTTCTTT
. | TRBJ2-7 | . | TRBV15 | CATSQPGRGLDYEQYF | TGTGCCACCAGCCAACCGGGTCGTGGGTTGGACTACGAGCAGTACTTC
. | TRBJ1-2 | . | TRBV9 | CASSVTADVNYGYTF | TGTGCCAGCAGCGTTACAGCGGACGTAAACTATGGCTACACCTTC
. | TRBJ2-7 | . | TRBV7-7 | CASSLRAGGIYEQYF | TGTGCCAGCAGCCTCCGGGCAGGGGGGATCTACGAGCAGTACTTC
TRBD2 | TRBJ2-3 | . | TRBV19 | CASRLAGASTDTQYF | TGTGCCAGTCGACTAGCGGGGGCTAGCACAGATACGCAGTATTTT
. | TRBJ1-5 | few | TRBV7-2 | CASSLSGGNQPQHF | TGTGCCAGCAGCTTATCCGGGGGCAATCAGCCCCAGCATTTT
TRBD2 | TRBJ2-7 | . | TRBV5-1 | CASSPIAGSSYEQYF | TGCGCCAGCAGCCCTATAGCGGGGTCCTCCTACGAGCAGTACTTC
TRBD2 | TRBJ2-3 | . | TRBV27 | CASSSGTSGTQYF | TGTGCCAGCAGTTCCGGGACTAGTGGGACGCAGTATTTT
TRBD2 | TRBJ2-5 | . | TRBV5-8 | CASRGLAGLETQYF | TGTGCCAGCAGAGGACTAGCGGGGCTGGAGACCCAGTACTTC
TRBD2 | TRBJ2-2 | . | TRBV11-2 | CASSAAGGRLAGELFF | TGTGCCAGCAGCGCAGCGGGGGGGCGATTGGCCGGGGAGCTGTTTTTT
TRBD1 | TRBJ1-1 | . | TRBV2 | CATLQGAGGTEAFF | TGTGCCACCTTACAGGGGGCGGGTGGGACTGAAGCTTTCTTT
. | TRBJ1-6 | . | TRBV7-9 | CSSILSTGGASPLHF | TGTTCCAGCATCCTCTCGACGGGGGGCGCTTCACCCCTCCACTTT
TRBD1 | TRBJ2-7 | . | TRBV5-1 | CASSLKTGQGGHEQYF | TGCGCCAGCAGCTTGAAAACGGGACAGGGCGGCCACGAGCAGTACTTC
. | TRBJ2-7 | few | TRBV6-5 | CASSYSGGTSYEQYF | TGTGCCAGCAGTTACTCGGGGGGGACATCCTACGAGCAGTACTTC
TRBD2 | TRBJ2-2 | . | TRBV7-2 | CASSPGTSGGGELFF | TGTGCCAGCAGCCCCGGGACTAGCGGGGGCGGGGAGCTGTTTTTT
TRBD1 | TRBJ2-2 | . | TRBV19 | CASSIGTDTGELFF | TGTGCCAGTAGTATCGGGACAGACACCGGGGAGCTGTTTTTT
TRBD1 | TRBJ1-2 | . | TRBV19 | CASSAQGADYGYTF | TGTGCCAGTAGTGCACAGGGGGCTGACTATGGCTACACCTTC
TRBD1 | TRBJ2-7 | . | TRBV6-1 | CASSAAGGFYEQYF | TGTGCCAGCAGTGCGGCAGGGGGCTTCTACGAGCAGTACTTC